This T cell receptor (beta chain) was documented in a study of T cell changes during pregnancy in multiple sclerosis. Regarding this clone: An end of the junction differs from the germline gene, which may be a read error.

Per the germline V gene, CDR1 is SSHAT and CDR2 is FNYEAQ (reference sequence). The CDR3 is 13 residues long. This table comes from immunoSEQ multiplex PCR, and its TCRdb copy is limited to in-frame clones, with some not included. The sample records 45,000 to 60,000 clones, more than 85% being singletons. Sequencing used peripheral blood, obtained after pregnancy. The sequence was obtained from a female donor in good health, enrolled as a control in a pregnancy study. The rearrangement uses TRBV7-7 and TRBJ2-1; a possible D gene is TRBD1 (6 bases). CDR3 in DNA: TGTGCTAGCAGCAGAGCCCAGGGGAGTGAGCAGTTCTTC. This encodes CASSRAQGSEQFF.